This T cell receptor (beta chain) was captured by sequencing in a study of CD8+ T cells in alopecia areata. Study-wide context: Treated patients were given oral tofacitinib, which was dosed at 5 to 10 mg twice daily.

RNA, once extracted, was reverse transcribed into cDNA for use as the sequencing template. The method was immunoSEQ multiplex PCR; TCRdb's version includes in-frame clones alone and lacks a portion of them. The sample includes about 210,000 clones, roughly 44% of them seen just once. Sample treatment: oral pan-JAK inhibitor, 5-10 mg twice daily. Germline lookup yields CDR1 SQVTM and CDR2 ANQGSEA. The CDR3 consists of 11 residues. The V segment lost 6 bases and the J segment 5 bases; nucleotides outside the gene matches: 3. This clonotype was sampled from a human donor with alopecia areata. Specimen: CD4+ T cells sorted from blood, collected between weeks 36 and 40, from a patient treated with tofacitinib. The gene calls are TRBV29-1 and TRBJ2-5; 7 nucleotides agree with TRBD1. The CDR3: CSVAQGETQYF. CDR3 nucleotides: TGCAGCGTAGCACAGGGGGAGACCCAGTACTTC.